These 2 T cell receptor beta chains share one sample of origin, sequenced in a study of cytomegalovirus exposure and HLA in healthy donors. PCR was performed using 60 Vbeta and 13 Jbeta primers. Assay: immunoSEQ multiplex PCR; the TCRdb copy retains only in-frame clones and omits some. The data contain under 200,000 clones, roughly two thirds of them singletons. The sequenced material came from PBMCs. These receptors originate from a woman between 40 and 55 years old in good health and CMV-seropositive.

This clone has more than one count but fewer than ten. The rearrangement uses TRBV2 and TRBJ2-7; 9 bases agree with TRBD2. Per germline, CDR1 SNHLY and CDR2 FYNNEI. V shed 9 bases and J 2 bases; nucleotides not matched to a gene: 14. The CDR3 sequence is 16 residues long. CDR3 DNA: TGTGCCAGACACATATCCGTAGCGGGAGCTCCCTACGAGCAGTACTTC. This codes for CARHISVAGAPYEQYF.

The chain carries TRBV15 and TRBJ2-7, with 10 bases matching TRBD2. The CDR3 is 15 residues long. CDR1 and CDR2 from the germline V gene are LNHNV and YYDKDF (reference sequence). V gave up 1 base and J gave up 6 bases; unmatched junction bases: 6. CDR3 in amino acids: CATSRGASGSSEQYF. In DNA form, the CDR3 reads TGTGCCACCAGCAGAGGGGCTAGCGGGAGCAGCGAGCAGTACTTC.